This passage covers 29 T cell receptor beta chains from one sample sequenced in a study of T cells in Graves' hyperthyroidism and ophthalmopathy. The source material, RNA transcripts, was used to amplify TCR beta CDR3 regions. The HTBI set primed first-round TCR CDR3 RT-PCR. Via MiXCR, TCRdb re-called the multiplex PCR reads, giving one row per CDR3 protein. The sample yields a few hundred thousand distinct CDR3 sequences, around 46% seen once. Specimen: peripheral blood or thyroid tissue (not recorded which). All receptors derive from a woman aged 18-30 years with Graves' hyperthyroidism.

This clonotype was detected ten times or more. The chain's CDR3 is CASSTGTPIQSTQYF. The CDR3 nucleotides read TGTGCCAGCAGCACGGGGACTCCGATCCAATCGACCCAGTACTTC. The V call is TRBV5-8, the J call TRBJ2-5; the D gene is possibly TRBD2 (6 bases). This CDR3 contains 15 residues. The V and J ends lost 4 bases and 7 bases respectively, with 20 bases between them. The germline V gene has CDR1 SGHTS and CDR2 YDEGEE.

The chain is built from TRBV11-2 and TRBJ2-1, with TRBD2 matching 12 bases. Looked up from germline, CDR1 is SGHAT and CDR2 is FQNNGV. V shed 0 bases and J 5 bases; nucleotides not matched to a gene: 8. This CDR3 has 18 amino acids. The CDR3 region is CASSLDHLAGGLDNEQFF. CDR3 sequence (DNA): TGTGCCAGCAGCTTAGACCACCTAGCGGGAGGGCTGGACAATGAGCAGTTCTTC.

On this clonotype: One end of the junction is discordant with germline, which a read error may explain. This chain connects TRBV6-5 to TRBJ1-5, with D possibly being TRBD1 (5 bases). The germline V gene encodes CDR1 MNHEY and CDR2 SVGAGI. This CDR3 has 14 amino acids. As DNA, the CDR3 is TGTGCCGGCAGTTACTCGGTTAGGGGCCAGCCCCAGCATTTT. Translation gives CAGSYSVRGQPQHF.

In its sample, this clonotype was seen many times. The chain is built from TRBV29-1 and TRBJ2-7, with TRBD2 matching over 8 bases. This CDR3 is 12 amino acids long. Germline CDR1 reads SQVTM; CDR2 reads ANQGSEA. Trimming cost V 6 bases and J 6 bases; bases outside gene matches: 7. This chain's CDR3 is CSVGTRTGEQYF. The CDR3 DNA sequence: TGCAGCGTAGGGACTAGAACGGGCGAGCAGTACTTC.

V and J are TRBV2 and TRBJ1-3; TRBD1 matches at 7 bases. The ends lost 6 bases at V and 0 bases at J; junction bases unmatched: 5. The CDR3 sequence is 15 residues long. CDR1 is SNHLY, CDR2 FYNNEI, per germline. The CDR3 coding sequence is TGTGCCAGCAGGACGACAGGGAGCTCTGGAAACACCATATATTTT. Translation gives CASRTTGSSGNTIYF.

In the case of this clonotype: This may stem from a read error, because a much larger clone lies one nucleotide away. The chain couples TRBV10-3 to TRBJ1-1, with D possibly matching TRBD1 (5 bases). CDR1 is ENHRY, CDR2 SYGVKD, per germline. V shed 4 bases and J shed 1 base, with 16 bases lying between them. CDR3 size: 16 residues. The CDR3 DNA follows: TGTGCCATCAGTGTAGAGATGGGACTTAGGAACACTGAAGCTTTCTTT. Its translation is CAISVEMGLRNTEAFF.

The chain uses TRBV5-1 and TRBJ1-1; weak D call: TRBD1 (6 bases). This CDR3 comprises 14 residues. The V gene lost 4 bases and the J gene lost 7 bases, with 17 bases spanning the gap. The germline V gene encodes CDR1 SGHRS and CDR2 YFSETQ. DNA for the CDR3: TGCGCCAGCAGCGAAGGTCGGACAGTTGGTGAAGCTTTCTTT. It codes for CASSEGRTVGEAFF.

This clonotype was detected a few times. The chain recombines TRBV25-1 with TRBJ1-2, with TRBD1 matching over 10 bases. Trimming cost V 4 bases and J 6 bases; bases outside gene matches: 8. Germline CDR1 is MGHDK and CDR2 is SYGVNS. The CDR3 runs to 15 residues. CDR3 sequence (DNA): TGTGCCAGCAGTGCCCGGGACAGGGGCGTTGATGGCTACACCTTC. Translation gives CASSARDRGVDGYTF.

The chain has TRBV12-3 or TRBV12-4 and TRBJ2-7; 8 positions match TRBD2. V lost 6 bases, J lost 7 bases, and 17 bases stayed unmatched. The CDR3 is 16 amino acids. CDR3 amino acids: CASSQNLAGDYNEQYF. The CDR3 nucleotides read TGTGCCAGCAGCCAAAACCTAGCGGGCGACTACAATGAGCAGTACTTC.

V is TRBV2 and J is TRBJ1-4, with D perhaps matching TRBD1 (5 bases). V lost 8 bases and J 4 bases, leaving 14 bases between the germline ends. Per germline, CDR1 SNHLY and CDR2 FYNNEI. The CDR3 covers 14 residues. The CDR3 protein is CASGPHGGNEKLFF. The CDR3, as DNA: TGTGCCAGCGGCCCCCATGGGGGTAATGAAAAACTGTTTTTT.

The chain recombines TRBV2 with TRBJ1-1; TRBD1 is a possible D gene (6 bases). V shed 6 bases and J shed 0 bases, with 17 bases lying between them. CDR3 length equals 16 residues. Germline V gene sequence: CDR1 SNHLY, CDR2 FYNNEI. For the CDR3, the DNA is TGTGCCAGCAGGGGGGGGGCTCAGACTATGAACACTGAAGCTTTCTTT. It translates to CASRGGAQTMNTEAFF.

This chain connects TRBV7-2 to TRBJ2-2; the match to TRBD2 covers 7 bases. Germline CDR1 reads SGHTA; CDR2 reads FQGNSA. J gave up 8 bases and V 6 bases, and 12 bases lay outside the gene matches. The CDR3 sequence is 15 residues long. The chain's CDR3 is CASSLREDGRGELFF. The CDR3 DNA reads TGTGCCAGCAGTTTGCGAGAGGACGGGAGGGGGGAGCTGTTTTTT.

This clonotype was counted ten times or more. J is TRBJ1-5 and V is TRBV6-5, with 8 bases matching TRBD1. V shed 2 bases, J shed 6 bases, and the junction held 0 bases outside the gene matches. The CDR3 spans 13 residues. Germline V gives CDR1 MNHEY, CDR2 SVGAGI. The CDR3 DNA reads as TGTGCCAGCAGTTACGGGACAGGTCAGCCCCAGCATTTT. It specifies CASSYGTGQPQHF.

As for this clonotype: A much larger clone lies a single base off, so this may be a read error. No conserved phenylalanine or tryptophan ends this CDR3, so it is likely a read error. This sequence joins TRBV2 and TRBJ2-7; 8 positions agree with TRBD2. CDR3 length equals 13 residues. Germline CDR1 is SNHLY and CDR2 is FYNNEI. J gave up 1 base and V 9 bases, and 5 bases lay outside the gene matches. The CDR3 reads CASRLALSYEQYL. CDR3 coding DNA: TGTGCCAGTCGACTAGCGTTATCCTACGAGCAGTACCTC.

At least ten counts were recorded for this clonotype. V gene TRBV20-1 combines with J gene TRBJ1-1, with a weak D call TRBD1 (6 bases). Germline loops: CDR1 DFQATT, CDR2 SNEGSKA (reference sequence). CDR3 length: 13 residues. V shed 5 bases and J shed 3 bases, with 13 bases lying between them. This CDR3 is CSAPGTYDTEAFF. The DNA of the CDR3 is TGCAGTGCTCCCGGGACATACGACACTGAAGCTTTCTTT.

The chain links TRBV11-3 to TRBJ2-7, with TRBD1 matching 7 bases. The CDR3 spans 15 residues. The germline V gene has CDR1 SGHNT and CDR2 YENEEA. Germline trimming cut 1 base from V and 3 bases from J; bases unmatched to any gene: 6. The CDR3 DNA is TGTGCCAGCAGCTTAGGTGACAGGGCACTCTACGAGCAGTACTTC. The encoded protein is CASSLGDRALYEQYF.

In this sample, this clonotype turned up many times. This sequence joins TRBV9 and TRBJ2-5, with D possibly being TRBD1 (6 bases). Germline CDR1 SGDLS, CDR2 YYNGEE. The V end lost 2 bases, the J end lost 0 bases, and 8 bases lay between the germline ends. The CDR3 covers 14 residues. CDR3 protein: CASSVGHYQETQYF. CDR3 bases: TGTGCCAGCAGCGTGGGACACTACCAAGAGACCCAGTACTTC.

This clonotype has a count of ten or more. The chain has TRBV6-2 or TRBV6-3 and TRBJ1-1, with D possibly matching TRBD1 (5 bases). Trimming took 2 bases from V and 10 from J, leaving 14 bases between them. The CDR3 contains 13 residues. Germline V gene lookup returns CDR1 MNHEY and CDR2 SVGEGT. This CDR3 is CASSYVRGAVAFF. Here the CDR3 DNA reads TGTGCCAGCAGTTACGTGAGAGGGGCGGTAGCTTTCTTT.

This clonotype occurred a few times. The rearrangement uses TRBV5-1 and TRBJ1-2; D ambiguous. Germline V gives CDR1 SGHRS, CDR2 YFSETQ. V was trimmed by 0 bases and J by 1 base, leaving 7 bases between them. The length of the CDR3 is 14 residues. CDR3 coding DNA: TGCGCCAGCAGCTTGGATGGAGTTAACTATGGCTACACCTTC. This gives the protein CASSLDGVNYGYTF.

The rearrangement uses TRBV7-6 and TRBJ2-7; 8 positions match TRBD1. Trimming took 4 bases from V and 9 from J; bases not matched to a gene: 2. Germline loops: CDR1 SGHVS, CDR2 FNYEAQ. The CDR3 runs 11 residues. The CDR3 nucleotides are TGTGCCAGCAGCTCCGACAGGGGGCAGTACTTC. Its protein product is CASSSDRGQYF. Full variable domain (remainder filled in from reference TRBV7-6 and TRBJ2-7): GAGVSQSPRYKVTKRGQDVALRCDPISGHVSLYWYRQALGQGPEFLTYFNYEAQQDKSGLPNDRFSAERPEGSISTLTIQRTEQRDSAMYRCASSSDRGQYFGPGTRLTVT.

V usage is TRBV29-1 and J usage is TRBJ1-1, with 10 bases lining up with TRBD1. The ends lost 7 bases at V and 2 bases at J; junction bases unmatched: 7. This CDR3 comprises 14 residues. Per the germline V gene, CDR1 is SQVTM and CDR2 is ANQGSEA. This chain's CDR3 is CSARQGAANTEAFF. The DNA for the CDR3 is TGCAGCGCTAGACAGGGGGCGGCAAACACTGAAGCTTTCTTT.

The chain employs TRBV20-1 and TRBJ1-6; tentative D call: TRBD1 (6 bases). Trimming took off 6 bases at V and 5 bases at J, with 14 bases between the two ends. The CDR3 runs 14 residues. The germline V gene has CDR1 DFQATT and CDR2 SNEGSKA (reference sequence). CDR3 loop: CSAPSTGDNSPLHF. The CDR3 bases are TGCAGTGCCCCCTCGACAGGCGATAATTCACCCCTCCACTTT.

Comment on this clonotype: A much more abundant neighbour one base away suggests this may be a read error. V usage is TRBV13 and J usage is TRBJ2-7; D is perhaps TRBD2 (6 bases). From germline, CDR1 is PRHDT and CDR2 FYEKMQ (reference sequence). Trimming stripped 1 base from V and 2 bases from J, with 15 bases between. The CDR3 totals 16 residues. The CDR3 coding sequence is TGTGCCAGCAGCTTAGATCCCAGCGGGTCCCCCTACGAGCAGTACTTC. Translation gives CASSLDPSGSPYEQYF.

V gene TRBV10-1 combines with J gene TRBJ1-1; the D gene is possibly TRBD1 (5 bases). This CDR3 is built from 13 residues. Germline loops: CDR1 WNHNN, CDR2 SYGVQD (reference sequence). DNA for the CDR3: TGCAGTGAGACTAGGGGACGGAACACTGAAGCTTTCTTT. Its translation: CSETRGRNTEAFF.

This clonotype was seen at least ten times. CDR3 sequence reads: CASSATSGRPSYEQYF. In nucleotides, the CDR3 is TGTGCCAGCAGCGCTACTAGCGGGAGGCCCTCCTACGAGCAGTACTTC. The chain combines TRBV7-9 with TRBJ2-7, with TRBD2 identical over 12 bases. V lost 5 bases, J lost 0 bases, and 5 bases stayed unmatched. CDR1 is SEHNR, CDR2 FQNEAQ, per germline (reference sequence). The CDR3 is made up of 16 amino acids.

This clonotype was seen many times. The rearrangement joins TRBV7-9 to TRBJ1-1; 7 nucleotides align to TRBD1. Losses at the gene ends were 6 bases for V and 0 bases for J; bases not matched to a gene: 10. Germline loops: CDR1 SEHNR, CDR2 FQNEAQ (reference sequence). This CDR3 region has 16 residues. This CDR3 reads CASREPGQSMNTEAFF. The CDR3 nucleotides read TGTGCCAGCAGGGAACCGGGACAGAGCATGAACACTGAAGCTTTCTTT.

V usage is TRBV29-1 and J usage is TRBJ2-7, with TRBD2 matching over 10 bases. This CDR3 region has 13 residues. Germline V CDR1 and CDR2: SQVTM, ANQGSEA. V trimming: 6 bases; J trimming: 6 bases; junction bases outside the gene matches: 8. CDR3 region: CSVSSGSYPEQYF. The CDR3 bases are TGCAGCGTATCTAGCGGGAGCTATCCCGAGCAGTACTTC.

This clonotype was counted many times. The chain uses TRBV11-1 and TRBJ2-7, with D unresolved. Trimming took 5 bases from V and 6 from J, leaving 11 bases between them. The germline gives CDR1 SGHAT, CDR2 FQDESV (reference sequence). The CDR3 runs to 12 residues. The CDR3: CASSVLGGEQYF. The CDR3 nucleotides are TGTGCCAGCAGCGTATTAGGTGGCGAGCAGTACTTC. The variable domain in full, completed from reference TRBV11-1 and TRBJ2-7, reads EAEVAQSPRYKITEKSQAVAFWCDPISGHATLYWYRQILGQGPELLVQFQDESVVDDSQLPKDRFSAERLKGVDSTLKIQPAELGDSAMYLCASSVLGGEQYFGPGTRLTVT.

Remarks on this clonotype: A read error may account for a junction end that differs from germline. The V call is TRBV20-1, the J call TRBJ2-3; 7 bases line up with TRBD2. This CDR3 is built from 14 residues. Germline V gene lookup returns CDR1 DFQATT and CDR2 SNEGSKA (reference sequence). CDR3 sequence (DNA): TGCAGTGCACCGCCTAGCGGTCTCACAGATGCGCAGTATTTT. Its protein product is CSAPPSGLTDAQYF.